Listed below are T cell receptor beta chains from one sample, sequenced in a study of T-cell reconstitution after alpha-beta-depleted transplantation in children. MiXCR was run by TCRdb on the PCR reads, yielding one entry per CDR3 protein. The table lists 600,000 to 800,000 distinct CDR3 sequences, under 15% of them singletons. This material consisted of PBMCs, taken before TCRalphabeta/CD19-depleted stem cell transplant. These receptors were taken from a girl aged 2 to 10 with congenital amegakaryocytic thrombocytopenia, due to receive a stem cell transplant. The CDR3 runs from the conserved cysteine through the conserved F or W. D genes are given only for firm matches. The listing skips clone size in some rows; elsewhere it reads once, few, many or a size class.

d_gene: NA
v_gene: TRBV29-1
j_gene: TRBJ2-7
abundance: few
CDR3nt: TGCAGCGTTGCCTGGTCTTACGAGCAGTACTTC
CDR3aa: CSVAWSYEQYF

d_gene: NA
v_gene: TRBV7-9
j_gene: TRBJ2-3
abundance: many
CDR3nt: TGTGCCAGCAGCCACCCCCTTCGTGCAGATACGCAGTATTTT
CDR3aa: CASSHPLRADTQYF

d_gene: NA
v_gene: TRBV12-3/TRBV12-4
j_gene: TRBJ2-3
abundance: NA
CDR3nt: TGTGCCAGCACTACAGAGAATACGCAGTATTTT
CDR3aa: CASTTENTQYF

d_gene: TRBD1
v_gene: TRBV10-3
j_gene: TRBJ2-3
abundance: few
CDR3nt: TGTGCCATCAGTGAGGGACAGGGCACAGATACGCAGTATTTT
CDR3aa: CAISEGQGTDTQYF

d_gene: TRBD2
v_gene: TRBV20-1
j_gene: TRBJ2-3
abundance: many
CDR3nt: TGCAGTGCGGGACTAGCGGTCACAGATACGCAGTATTTT
CDR3aa: CSAGLAVTDTQYF

d_gene: TRBD2
v_gene: TRBV12-3/TRBV12-4
j_gene: TRBJ2-4
abundance: NA
CDR3nt: TGTGCCAGCAGTTTAGGCCTAGCGGGCGTAGCCAAAAACATTCAGTACTTC
CDR3aa: CASSLGLAGVAKNIQYF

d_gene: TRBD1
v_gene: TRBV6-5
j_gene: TRBJ2-7
abundance: few
CDR3nt: TGTGCCAGCAAGTTGGGACAGGACCACTCCTACGAGCAGTACTTC
CDR3aa: CASKLGQDHSYEQYF

d_gene: NA
v_gene: TRBV6-5
j_gene: TRBJ1-1
abundance: many
CDR3nt: TGTGCCAGCAGTACGGACAAACGAAACACTGAAGCTTTCTTT
CDR3aa: CASSTDKRNTEAFF

d_gene: TRBD2
v_gene: TRBV14
j_gene: TRBJ2-1
abundance: NA
CDR3nt: TGTGCCAGCAGCCAGAGGACTAGCGCGAGCGTACATGAGCAGTTCTTC
CDR3aa: CASSQRTSASVHEQFF

d_gene: NA
v_gene: TRBV20-1
j_gene: TRBJ2-3
abundance: many
CDR3nt: TGCAGTGCTAGATCTAGAACAGATACGCAGTATTTT
CDR3aa: CSARSRTDTQYF

d_gene: TRBD2
v_gene: TRBV3-1
j_gene: TRBJ2-4
abundance: few
CDR3nt: TGTGCCAGCAGCCAAGCCATCGGGGGGGGATCAGCCAAAAACATTCAGTACTTC
CDR3aa: CASSQAIGGGSAKNIQYF

d_gene: NA
v_gene: TRBV7-9
j_gene: TRBJ2-7
abundance: NA
CDR3nt: TGTGCCAGCAGCCCTTACATCGACGAGCAGTACTTC
CDR3aa: CASSPYIDEQYF

d_gene: NA
v_gene: TRBV18
j_gene: TRBJ1-5
abundance: few
CDR3nt: TGTGCCAGCTCACCAGTAGGACAGAGCAATCAGCCCCAGCATTTT
CDR3aa: CASSPVGQSNQPQHF

d_gene: NA
v_gene: TRBV2
j_gene: TRBJ2-7
abundance: once
CDR3nt: TGTGCCAGCAGTTCAATCGCGGACTACGAGCAGTACTTC
CDR3aa: CASSSIADYEQYF

d_gene: TRBD1
v_gene: TRBV6-1
j_gene: TRBJ1-2
abundance: many
CDR3nt: TGTGCCAGCAGTCCATTGGACAGGGTCTTGAGTGGCTACACCTTC
CDR3aa: CASSPLDRVLSGYTF

d_gene: NA
v_gene: TRBV12-3/TRBV12-4
j_gene: TRBJ2-6
abundance: NA
CDR3nt: TGTGCCAGCAGTTTAGGATCAGGTCTCTCTGGGGCCAACGTCCTGACTTTC
CDR3aa: CASSLGSGLSGANVLTF

d_gene: NA
v_gene: TRBV20-1
j_gene: TRBJ2-2
abundance: many
CDR3nt: TGCAGTGCTAGAAAGTCCGGGGAGCTGTTTTTT
CDR3aa: CSARKSGELFF

d_gene: NA
v_gene: TRBV4-1
j_gene: TRBJ2-5
abundance: few
CDR3nt: TGCGCCAGCAGCCAAGGGGACCCCCAAGAGACCCAGTACTTC
CDR3aa: CASSQGDPQETQYF

d_gene: TRBD1
v_gene: TRBV7-9
j_gene: TRBJ2-7
abundance: many
CDR3nt: TGTGCCAGCAGCTTAGGACAGGGTCGTTACGAGCAGTACTTC
CDR3aa: CASSLGQGRYEQYF

d_gene: NA
v_gene: TRBV20-1
j_gene: TRBJ2-5
abundance: NA
CDR3nt: TGCAGTGCTCCACCCCAGGGCGAGATAAAAGGGACCCAGTACTTC
CDR3aa: CSAPPQGEIKGTQYF

d_gene: TRBD2
v_gene: TRBV5-1
j_gene: TRBJ2-5
abundance: many
CDR3nt: TGCGCCAGCAGCGGAGCGGGGTCCTTTCAAGAGACCCAGTACTTC
CDR3aa: CASSGAGSFQETQYF

d_gene: NA
v_gene: TRBV12-3/TRBV12-4
j_gene: TRBJ2-2
abundance: few
CDR3nt: TGTGCCAGCAGTTTCGCGGCCAGGGCGGCCGGGGAGCTGTTTTTT
CDR3aa: CASSFAARAAGELFF

d_gene: NA
v_gene: TRBV6-5
j_gene: TRBJ2-7
abundance: many
CDR3nt: TGTGCCAGCAGTCCTTTCGAACCAGTTTGGCAGAGGCGAGATCACGTTCCCTACGAGCAGTACTTC
CDR3aa: CASSPFEPVWQRRDHVPYEQYF

d_gene: TRBD2
v_gene: TRBV20-1
j_gene: TRBJ2-3
abundance: NA
CDR3nt: TGCAGTGCCGCTAGCGGGCTAAGCACAGATACGCAGTATTTT
CDR3aa: CSAASGLSTDTQYF

d_gene: TRBD2
v_gene: TRBV12-3/TRBV12-4
j_gene: TRBJ2-7
abundance: many
CDR3nt: TGTGCCAGCAGTTTTGGGCCAGCGGGATACGGCGAGCAGTACTTC
CDR3aa: CASSFGPAGYGEQYF

d_gene: NA
v_gene: TRBV20-1
j_gene: TRBJ2-5
abundance: many
CDR3nt: TGCAGTGCTAGAGGCTACAGGGAAGAGACCCAGTACTTC
CDR3aa: CSARGYREETQYF

d_gene: TRBD2
v_gene: TRBV9
j_gene: TRBJ2-1
abundance: many
CDR3nt: TGTGCCAGCAGCGCCGGGACTAGCCCTCGAGGGGGCTCCTACAATGAGCAGTTCTTC
CDR3aa: CASSAGTSPRGGSYNEQFF

d_gene: TRBD2
v_gene: TRBV3-1
j_gene: TRBJ2-5
abundance: NA
CDR3nt: TGTGCCAGCAGCCGAGGAATTAGCGGGAGGGCCGAGACCCAGTACTTC
CDR3aa: CASSRGISGRAETQYF

d_gene: TRBD2
v_gene: TRBV19
j_gene: TRBJ2-3
abundance: few
CDR3nt: TGTGCCAGTAGGAACCGGGAGGGGCCCTATACGCAGTATTTT
CDR3aa: CASRNREGPYTQYF

d_gene: NA
v_gene: TRBV29-1
j_gene: TRBJ1-1
abundance: NA
CDR3nt: TGCAGCGTTGCGGAGGTGGGCACTGAAGCTTTCTTT
CDR3aa: CSVAEVGTEAFF